Sequencing of this T cell receptor (beta chain) was carried out in a study of shared clonotypes between healthy human individuals. Overall study findings and caveats: Genetic and exposure-history diversity was limited by the few donors.

Produced via immunoSEQ multiplex PCR; TCRdb's table is partial and in-frame only. The sample has under 600,000 clones, just over 75% seen once. The germline V gene encodes CDR1 WSHSY and CDR2 SAAADI. Trimming shortened V by 3 bases and J by 1 base, and 12 bases separated the two germline ends. CDR3 length: 15 residues. About this clone: What it binds is unknown.

The chain joins TRBV10-2 to TRBJ2-5; weak D call: TRBD1 (6 bases). The sequencing input was PBMCs. This TCR was sampled from a woman aged 40-49 years in good health. Some clones in this sample may be carry-over from other donors' samples. The CDR3 reads CASSDWGPTQETQYF. The CDR3 DNA is TGCGCCAGCAGTGATTGGGGGCCTACCCAAGAGACCCAGTACTTC.